This T cell receptor beta chain is from a study of blood T cell repertoires in COVID-19. The study counted Cohort 3 donors as recovered given two negative PCRs, clearance, or symptom resolution. Authors' analysis steps: Amplified reference gene primers provided the basis for estimating nucleated cell counts. Assay: immunoSEQ multiplex PCR; the TCRdb copy retains only in-frame clones and omits some. For V, J and clone size, that table is used; D and trimming come from the DNA. The table lists some 390,000 clones, approximately 89% of them singletons. The CDR3 has 18 residues. The germline gives CDR1 SGHVS, CDR2 FQNEAQ. Trimming removed 5 bases from V and 0 bases from J; junction bases left unmatched: 9.

Material: PBMCs or T cells enriched from blood (not recorded which). The clonotype originates from a young woman who had recovered from COVID-19. This chain joins TRBV7-8 and TRBJ2-1; 11 nucleotides align to TRBD2. The CDR3 region is CASSQDPTSGGSYNEQFF. The CDR3 DNA reads TGTGCCAGCAGCCAGGACCCTACTAGCGGGGGCTCCTACAATGAGCAGTTCTTC.